The 14 T cell receptor beta chains reported below all come from one sample, sequenced in a study of blood T cell repertoires in COVID-19. Using immunoSEQ multiplex PCR, the repertoire was profiled, and TCRdb retains in-frame clones only, with some absent. Of about 320,000 clones in the sample, around 89% were seen once. The sequenced material came from peripheral blood. The receptor source for this set is a man aged 18 to 29 who had recovered from COVID-19.

This chain links TRBV23-1 with TRBJ1-5, with D possibly matching TRBD1 (5 bases). TRBV23-1 is an ORF, with its function uncertain. The CDR3 has 15 residues. The V and J ends lost 0 bases and 5 bases respectively, with 11 bases between them. The CDR3 coding sequence is TGCGCCAGCAGTCAATCACAGGTCTATGATCAGCCCCAGCATTTT. Amino acids: CASSQSQVYDQPQHF.

The chain couples TRBV2 to TRBJ1-3; 8 nucleotides line up with TRBD1. Losses at the gene ends were 4 bases for V and 2 bases for J; bases not matched to a gene: 7. This CDR3 has 16 residues. Germline loops: CDR1 SNHLY, CDR2 FYNNEI. In DNA, the CDR3 is TGTGCCAGCAGTGGGGACAGGTCCTCTGCTGGAAACACCATATATTTT. Its translation is CASSGDRSSAGNTIYF.

The gene calls are TRBV4-1 and TRBJ2-7, with 8 bases lining up with TRBD1. This CDR3 spans 15 amino acids. Looked up from germline, CDR1 is MGHRA and CDR2 is YSYEKL. V lost 4 bases to trimming and J lost 2 bases; unmatched junction nucleotides: 7. The CDR3 nucleotides are TGCGCCAGCAGCCTCCGATGGGACAGGACCTACGAGCAGTACTTC. This encodes CASSLRWDRTYEQYF.

V gene TRBV11-2 combines with J gene TRBJ1-4; no reliable D call. CDR3 length: 13 amino acids. In germline, CDR1 is SGHAT, CDR2 FQNNGV. V dropped 5 bases and J dropped 7 bases, with 11 bases sitting between them. The CDR3 here is CASSPRQAEKLFF. The CDR3 DNA reads TGTGCCAGCAGCCCTCGCCAGGCTGAAAAACTGTTTTTT.

The V and J genes are TRBV7-8 and TRBJ2-1, with 12 bases identical to TRBD2. CDR1 and CDR2 (germline): SGHVS, FQNEAQ. The CDR3 is 15 amino acids. J gave up 8 bases and V 5 bases, and 7 bases lay outside the gene matches. CDR3 region: CASSNRLAGVYEQFF. DNA for the CDR3: TGTGCCAGCAGCAACCGACTAGCGGGAGTTTATGAGCAGTTCTTC.

V is TRBV4-1 and J is TRBJ1-3; maybe TRBD1 (6 bases). Germline CDR1 is MGHRA and CDR2 is YSYEKL. The ends were cut back, 2 bases at V and 0 bases at J, with 14 bases in the middle. This CDR3 region has 17 residues. CDR3 coding DNA: TGCGCCAGCAGCCAATTTGACAGGCAACGCTCTGGAAACACCATATATTTT. Its translation is CASSQFDRQRSGNTIYF.

This clone was counted a few times. The chain uses TRBV2 and TRBJ2-1; TRBD1 might be the D (6 bases). From germline, CDR1 is SNHLY and CDR2 FYNNEI. This CDR3 spans 13 amino acids. V dropped 11 bases and J dropped 5 bases, with 16 bases sitting between them. Here the CDR3 reads CAGPGHINNEQFF. The CDR3 DNA reads as TGTGCCGGACCGGGACACATAAACAATGAGCAGTTCTTC.

In this sample, this clone turned up a few times. V usage is TRBV10-1 and J usage is TRBJ2-2; D might be TRBD1 (6 bases). CDR3 length: 15 residues. Germline V gene data show CDR1 as WNHNN and CDR2 as SYGVQD (reference sequence). Between the trimmed V and J ends, which lost 2 bases and 5 bases, there was a span of 12 bases. Written as DNA, the CDR3 is TGCGCCAGCAGTGAGAGGGGGAAGGTTACCGGGGAGCTGTTTTTT. Encoded protein: CASSERGKVTGELFF.

The chain uses TRBV30 and TRBJ2-1, with 13 bases lining up with TRBD2. Trimming removed 5 bases from V and 9 bases from J; junction bases left unmatched: 16. Per germline, CDR1 GTSNPN and CDR2 SVGIG (reference sequence). CDR3 length: 17 residues. The CDR3 protein is CAWYPGAGLAGVGEQFF. Here the CDR3 DNA reads TGTGCCTGGTATCCTGGCGCAGGACTAGCGGGAGTGGGTGAGCAGTTCTTC. The whole variable domain, remainder taken from reference TRBV30 and TRBJ2-1, is SQTIHQWPATLVQPVGSPLSLECTVEGTSNPNLYWYRQAAGRGLQLLFYSVGIGQISSEVPQNLSASRPQDRQFILSSKKLLLSDSGFYLCAWYPGAGLAGVGEQFFGPGTRLTVL.

This chain links TRBV20-1 with TRBJ1-5; D is possibly TRBD1 (5 bases). CDR3 length: 13 residues. The germline V gene encodes CDR1 DFQATT and CDR2 SNEGSKA (reference sequence). Trimming left V 3 bases short and J 5 bases short, with 11 bases between. The CDR3 bases are TGCAGTGCTAGTGGGGCCGGGGATCAGCCCCAGCATTTT. The encoded protein is CSASGAGDQPQHF.

This chain links TRBV2 with TRBJ2-7; perhaps TRBD1 as D (5 bases). This CDR3 has 15 amino acids. Per the germline V gene, CDR1 is SNHLY and CDR2 is FYNNEI. V lost 7 bases and J 1 base, leaving 17 bases between the germline ends. In DNA form, the CDR3 reads TGTGCCAGCACCCAAGCGAGACAGATATCCTACGAGCAGTACTTC. Its protein product is CASTQARQISYEQYF.

The rearrangement links TRBV5-6 to TRBJ1-5, with 9 bases identical to TRBD1. The CDR3 extends over 16 amino acids. The germline CDR1 and CDR2 sequences are SGHDT and YYEEEE. V was clipped by 5 bases and J by 3 bases; unmatched bases: 9. The CDR3 DNA sequence: TGTGCCAGCAGGCCTGAGGACAGGGGATTCAATCAGCCCCAGCATTTT. Its translation is CASRPEDRGFNQPQHF.

The chain joins TRBV5-1 to TRBJ1-2, with 11 bases identical to TRBD1. The CDR3 is 17 amino acids. Per the germline V gene, CDR1 is SGHRS and CDR2 is YFSETQ. Germline trimming cut 0 bases from V and 4 bases from J; bases unmatched to any gene: 8. CDR3 loop: CASSLGTGGVSRYGYTF. CDR3 nucleotides: TGCGCCAGCAGCTTGGGGACAGGGGGCGTCTCTCGCTATGGCTACACCTTC.

This clone appeared a few times. The genes are TRBV2 and TRBJ1-2, with TRBD1 matching over 8 bases. The CDR3 is made up of 15 amino acids. J gave up 4 bases and V 8 bases, and 12 bases lay outside the gene matches. Germline V lookup: CDR1 SNHLY, CDR2 FYNNEI. The CDR3 DNA follows: TGTGCCAGCCACAATGACAGGGGAGGCGCCTATGGCTACACCTTC. Translation: CASHNDRGGAYGYTF.